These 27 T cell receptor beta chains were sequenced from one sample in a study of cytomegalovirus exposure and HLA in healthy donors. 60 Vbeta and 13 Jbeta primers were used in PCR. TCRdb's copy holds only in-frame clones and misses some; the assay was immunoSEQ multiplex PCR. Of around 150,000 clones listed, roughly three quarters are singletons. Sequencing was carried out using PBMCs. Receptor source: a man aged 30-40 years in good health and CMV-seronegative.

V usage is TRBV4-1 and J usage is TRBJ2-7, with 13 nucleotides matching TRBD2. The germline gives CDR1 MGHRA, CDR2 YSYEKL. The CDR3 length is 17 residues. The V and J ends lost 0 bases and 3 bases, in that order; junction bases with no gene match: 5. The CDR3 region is CASSQEWTSGSSYEQYF. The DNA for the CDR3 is TGCGCCAGCAGCCAAGAATGGACTAGCGGGAGTAGCTACGAGCAGTACTTC.

CDR3 in DNA: TGTGCCAGCAGTGAATTCAGGGGGTCGAACACCGGGGAGCTGTTTTTT. Amino acids: CASSEFRGSNTGELFF. The chain recombines TRBV25-1 with TRBJ2-2, with TRBD1 matching 7 bases. CDR3 length equals 16 residues. Germline assignment: CDR1 MGHDK and CDR2 SYGVNS. V gave up 1 base and J gave up 0 bases; unmatched junction bases: 2.

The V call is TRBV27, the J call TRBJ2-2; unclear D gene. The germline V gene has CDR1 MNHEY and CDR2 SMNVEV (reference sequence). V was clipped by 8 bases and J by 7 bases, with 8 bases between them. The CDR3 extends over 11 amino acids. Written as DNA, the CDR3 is TGTGCCAGCCGTACTGGCGGGGAGCTGTTTTTT. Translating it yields CASRTGGELFF.

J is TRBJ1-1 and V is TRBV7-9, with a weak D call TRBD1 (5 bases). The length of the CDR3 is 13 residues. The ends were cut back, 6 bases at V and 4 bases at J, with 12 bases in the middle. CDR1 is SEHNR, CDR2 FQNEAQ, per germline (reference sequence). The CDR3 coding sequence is TGTGCCAGCAGAACAGGACGGGCCACTGAAGCTTTCTTT. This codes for CASRTGRATEAFF.

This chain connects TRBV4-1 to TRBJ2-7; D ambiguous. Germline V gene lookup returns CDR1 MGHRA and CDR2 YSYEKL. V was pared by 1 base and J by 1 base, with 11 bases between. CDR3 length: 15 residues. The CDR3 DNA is TGCGCCAGCAGCCAAGTCCACACAGAGTCCTACGAGCAGTACTTC. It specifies CASSQVHTESYEQYF.

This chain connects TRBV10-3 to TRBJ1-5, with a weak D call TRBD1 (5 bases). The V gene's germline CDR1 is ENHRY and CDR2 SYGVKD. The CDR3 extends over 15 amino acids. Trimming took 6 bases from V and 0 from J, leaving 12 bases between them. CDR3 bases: TGTGCCATCAGACCCGACAGTGGTAGCAATCAGCCCCAGCATTTT. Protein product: CAIRPDSGSNQPQHF.

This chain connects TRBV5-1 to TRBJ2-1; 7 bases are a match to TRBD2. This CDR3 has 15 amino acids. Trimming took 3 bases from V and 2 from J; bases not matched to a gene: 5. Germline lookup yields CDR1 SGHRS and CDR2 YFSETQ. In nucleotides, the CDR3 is TGCGCCAGCAGCTATAGACTAGCAGCCTACAATGAGCAGTTCTTC. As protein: CASSYRLAAYNEQFF.

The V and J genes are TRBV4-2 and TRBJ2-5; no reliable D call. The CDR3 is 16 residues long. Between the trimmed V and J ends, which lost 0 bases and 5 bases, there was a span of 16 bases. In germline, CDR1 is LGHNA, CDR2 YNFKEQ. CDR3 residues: CASSQDQPVFGETQYF. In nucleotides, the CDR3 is TGTGCCAGCAGCCAAGATCAGCCGGTTTTCGGGGAGACCCAGTACTTC.

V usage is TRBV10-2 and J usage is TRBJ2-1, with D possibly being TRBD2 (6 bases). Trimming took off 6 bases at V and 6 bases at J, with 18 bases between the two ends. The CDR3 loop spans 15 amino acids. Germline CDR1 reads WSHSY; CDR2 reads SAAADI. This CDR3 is CASSSSGWPSNEQFF. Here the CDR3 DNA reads TGCGCCAGCAGCTCCAGCGGGTGGCCGAGCAATGAGCAGTTCTTC.

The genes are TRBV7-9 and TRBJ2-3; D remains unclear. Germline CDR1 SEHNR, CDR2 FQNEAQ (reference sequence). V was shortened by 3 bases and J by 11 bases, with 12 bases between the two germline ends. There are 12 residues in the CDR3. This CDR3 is CASSLRSIGQYF. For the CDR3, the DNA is TGTGCCAGCAGCTTGAGGTCTATCGGGCAGTATTTT.

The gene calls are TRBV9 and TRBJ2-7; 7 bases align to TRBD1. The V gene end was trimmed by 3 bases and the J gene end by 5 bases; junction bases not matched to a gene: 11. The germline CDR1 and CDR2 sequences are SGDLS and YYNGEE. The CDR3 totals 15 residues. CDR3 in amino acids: CASSAAQGPTHEQYF. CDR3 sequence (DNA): TGTGCCAGCAGCGCAGCACAGGGGCCGACCCACGAGCAGTACTTC. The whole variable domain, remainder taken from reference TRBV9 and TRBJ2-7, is DSGVTQTPKHLITATGQRVTLRCSPRSGDLSVYWYQQSLDQGLQFLIQYYNGEERAKGNILERFSAQQFPDLHSELNLSSLELGDSALYFCASSAAQGPTHEQYFGPGTRLTVT.

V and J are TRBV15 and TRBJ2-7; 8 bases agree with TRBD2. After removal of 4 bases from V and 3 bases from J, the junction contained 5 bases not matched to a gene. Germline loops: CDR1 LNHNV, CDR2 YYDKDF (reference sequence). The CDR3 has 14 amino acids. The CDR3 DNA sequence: TGTGCCACCAGCATTACCGGGACTAGCTACGAGCAGTACTTC. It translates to CATSITGTSYEQYF.

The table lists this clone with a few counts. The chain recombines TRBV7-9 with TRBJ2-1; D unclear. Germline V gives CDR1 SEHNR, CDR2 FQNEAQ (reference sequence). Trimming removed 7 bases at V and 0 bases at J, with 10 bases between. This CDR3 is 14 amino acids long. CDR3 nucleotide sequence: TGTGCCAGCACCCCTGCTAACTCCTACAATGAGCAGTTCTTC. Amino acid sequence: CASTPANSYNEQFF.

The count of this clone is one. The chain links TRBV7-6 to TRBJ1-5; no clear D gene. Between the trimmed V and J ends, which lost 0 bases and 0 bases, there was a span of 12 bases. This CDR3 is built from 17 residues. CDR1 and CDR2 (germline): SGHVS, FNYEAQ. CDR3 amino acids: CASSLAAPDYSNQPQHF. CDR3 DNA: TGTGCCAGCAGCTTAGCCGCCCCAGATTATAGCAATCAGCCCCAGCATTTT.

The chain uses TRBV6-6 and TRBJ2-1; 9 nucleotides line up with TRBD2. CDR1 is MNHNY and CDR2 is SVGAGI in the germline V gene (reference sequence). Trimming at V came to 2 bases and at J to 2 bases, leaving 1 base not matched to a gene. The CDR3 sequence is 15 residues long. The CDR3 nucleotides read TGTGCCAGCAGTTACCAGCGGGGGGCCTACAATGAGCAGTTCTTC. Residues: CASSYQRGAYNEQFF.

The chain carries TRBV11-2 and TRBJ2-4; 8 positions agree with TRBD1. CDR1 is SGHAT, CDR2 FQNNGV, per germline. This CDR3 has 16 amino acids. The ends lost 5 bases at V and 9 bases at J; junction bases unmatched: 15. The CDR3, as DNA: TGTGCCAGCAGCACCCCAACGGGACAGGTCTTAGGCATTCAGTACTTC. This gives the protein CASSTPTGQVLGIQYF.

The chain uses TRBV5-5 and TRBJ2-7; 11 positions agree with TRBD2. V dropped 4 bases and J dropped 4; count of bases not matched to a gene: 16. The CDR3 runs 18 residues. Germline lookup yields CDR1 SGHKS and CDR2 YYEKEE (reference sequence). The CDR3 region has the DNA TGTGCCAGCAGCCCCCGAACTTTAGCGGGAGGGCCGATTTACGAGCAGTACTTC. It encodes CASSPRTLAGGPIYEQYF.

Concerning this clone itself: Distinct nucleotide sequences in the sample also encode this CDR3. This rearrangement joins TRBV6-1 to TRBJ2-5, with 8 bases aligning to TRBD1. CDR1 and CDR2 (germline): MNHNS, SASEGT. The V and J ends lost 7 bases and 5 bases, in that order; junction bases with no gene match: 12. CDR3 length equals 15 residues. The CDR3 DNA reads TGTGCCAGCACCAGACGGACAGGGTCGGGGGAGACCCAGTACTTC. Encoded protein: CASTRRTGSGETQYF.

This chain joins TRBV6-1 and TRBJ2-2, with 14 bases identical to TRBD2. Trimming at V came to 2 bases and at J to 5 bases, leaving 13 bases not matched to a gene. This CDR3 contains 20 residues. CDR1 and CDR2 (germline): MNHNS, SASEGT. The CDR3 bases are TGTGCCAGCAGTGAACAGACTAGCGGGAGGGCCGTATATGGGACCGGGGAGCTGTTTTTT. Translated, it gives CASSEQTSGRAVYGTGELFF.

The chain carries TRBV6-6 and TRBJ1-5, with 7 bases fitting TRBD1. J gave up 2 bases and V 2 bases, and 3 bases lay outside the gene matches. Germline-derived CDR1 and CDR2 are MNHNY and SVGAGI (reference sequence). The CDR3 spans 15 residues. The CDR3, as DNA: TGTGCCAGCAGTTACGATGACAGGGGCAATCAGCCCCAGCATTTT. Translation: CASSYDDRGNQPQHF.

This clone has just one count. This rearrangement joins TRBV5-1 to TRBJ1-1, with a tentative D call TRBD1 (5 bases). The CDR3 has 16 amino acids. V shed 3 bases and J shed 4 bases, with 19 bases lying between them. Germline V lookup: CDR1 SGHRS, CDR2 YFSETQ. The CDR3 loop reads CASSSLPGGSVTEAFF. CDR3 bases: TGCGCCAGCAGCTCGCTGCCGGGGGGATCGGTCACTGAAGCTTTCTTT.

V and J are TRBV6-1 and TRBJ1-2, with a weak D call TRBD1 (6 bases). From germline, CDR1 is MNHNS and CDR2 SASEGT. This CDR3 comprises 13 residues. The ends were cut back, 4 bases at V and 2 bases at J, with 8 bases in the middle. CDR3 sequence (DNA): TGTGCCAGCAGTGCAGGACAGAACTATGGCTACACCTTC. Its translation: CASSAGQNYGYTF.

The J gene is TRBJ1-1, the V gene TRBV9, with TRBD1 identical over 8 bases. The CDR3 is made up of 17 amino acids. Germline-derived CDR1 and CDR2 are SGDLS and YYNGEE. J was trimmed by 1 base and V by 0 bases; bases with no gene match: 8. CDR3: CASSVGGTGYSNTEAFF. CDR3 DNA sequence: TGTGCCAGCAGCGTAGGTGGGACAGGATATTCGAACACTGAAGCTTTCTTT.

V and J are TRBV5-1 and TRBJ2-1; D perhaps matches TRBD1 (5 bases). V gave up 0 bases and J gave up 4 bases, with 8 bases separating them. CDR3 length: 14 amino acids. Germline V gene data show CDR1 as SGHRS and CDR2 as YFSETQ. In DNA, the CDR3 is TGCGCCAGCAGCTTGGGACAGACTTACAATGAGCAGTTCTTC. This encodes CASSLGQTYNEQFF. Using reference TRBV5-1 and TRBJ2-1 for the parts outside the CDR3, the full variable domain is KAGVTQTPRYLIKTRGQQVTLSCSPISGHRSVSWYQQTPGQGLQFLFEYFSETQRNKGNFPGRFSGRQFSNSRSEMNVSTLELGDSALYLCASSLGQTYNEQFFGPGTRLTVL.

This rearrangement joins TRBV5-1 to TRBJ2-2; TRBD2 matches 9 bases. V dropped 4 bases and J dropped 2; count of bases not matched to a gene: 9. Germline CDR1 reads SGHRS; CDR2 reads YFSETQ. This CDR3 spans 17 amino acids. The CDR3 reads CASSPLGGRANTGELFF. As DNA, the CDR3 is TGCGCCAGCAGCCCCCTGGGCGGGAGGGCTAACACCGGGGAGCTGTTTTTT.

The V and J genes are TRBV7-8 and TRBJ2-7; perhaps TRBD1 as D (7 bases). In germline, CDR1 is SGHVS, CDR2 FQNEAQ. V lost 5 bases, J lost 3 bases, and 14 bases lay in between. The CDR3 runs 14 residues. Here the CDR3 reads CASSLARGVYEQYF. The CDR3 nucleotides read TGTGCCAGCAGCCTCGCCAGGGGGGTCTACGAGCAGTACTTC.

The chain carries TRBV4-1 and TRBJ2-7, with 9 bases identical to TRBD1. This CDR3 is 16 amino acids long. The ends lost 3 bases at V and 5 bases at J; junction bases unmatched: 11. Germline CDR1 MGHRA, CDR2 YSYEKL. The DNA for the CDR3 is TGCGCCAGCAGCCACTCACCCCGGACAGGGGCAGACGAGCAGTACTTC. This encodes CASSHSPRTGADEQYF.